This T cell receptor (beta chain) was captured in a study of control samples from healthy donors and cancer patients. The CDR3 is 13 amino acids. With 4 bases clipped from V and 6 bases from J, the junction kept 6 bases outside the gene matches. The V gene's germline CDR1 is SQVTM and CDR2 ANQGSEA. Assay: immunoSEQ multiplex PCR; the TCRdb copy retains only in-frame clones and omits some. The sample lists roughly 130,000 clones; 70% to 90% were seen once. The sequenced material came from blood. The genes are TRBV29-1 and TRBJ2-7, with 10 bases fitting TRBD1. This clonotype was sampled from a woman in her twenties or thirties in good health. The CDR3 nucleotides read TGCAGCGTTGTCGGGACAGGGGTTCGCGAGCAGTACTTC. Protein sequence: CSVVGTGVREQYF.